This T cell receptor (beta chain) was recorded in a study of blood T cell repertoires in COVID-19. Seattle participants joined during active infection and were tracked over time. This CDR3 contains 15 residues. The trim removed 5 bases at V and 8 bases at J, leaving 8 bases unmatched. Germline assignment: CDR1 MDHEN and CDR2 SYDVKM. Sequencing used immunoSEQ multiplex PCR; TCRdb keeps in-frame clones, though not all of them. The table shows more than 150,000 clones, with roughly 86% occurring only once. The J gene is TRBJ1-6, the V gene TRBV28, with TRBD1 matching 8 bases. The receptor's source is a man aged 55-75 years with COVID-19, enrolled during active disease. Sequencing used peripheral blood. CDR3 in amino acids: CASSHGGQEYSPLHF. The CDR3 coding sequence is TGTGCCAGCAGTCATGGGGGACAGGAGTATTCACCCCTCCACTTT.